Below, one TCR beta chain is given with its context. The sample comes from a study of T cells in Graves' hyperthyroidism and ophthalmopathy. On the study more broadly: Initial diagnosis, before any treatment, was when peripheral blood was collected.

The V gene lost 8 bases and the J gene lost 8 bases, with 15 bases spanning the gap. Germline-derived CDR1 and CDR2 are MDHEN and SYDVKM. CDR3 size: 12 residues. Regions amplified from RNA transcripts were the TCR beta CDR3 regions. The HTBI set primed first-round TCR CDR3 RT-PCR. A single record per CDR3 protein comes from TCRdb applying MiXCR to the multiplex PCR reads. The sample carries fewer than 850,000 distinct CDR3 sequences, around 15% recorded once. The chain joins TRBV28 to TRBJ1-2; D is unclear. Sequenced input: blood. The sequence came from a man aged 45 to 65 with Graves' hyperthyroidism. The CDR3 reads CASSPPVGGYTF. The CDR3, as DNA: TGTGCCAGCTCACCACCGGTAGGCGGCTACACCTTC.